The clone carrying this T cell receptor beta chain has only a few counts. Antigen unknown. This record comes from a study of T cells in Graves' hyperthyroidism and ophthalmopathy. Study overall: Peripheral blood was secured at the point of initial diagnosis, before any treatment. Overall study findings and caveats: Most thyroid clonotypes expanded above 0.001 were also detected in blood.

CDR3 length: 13 residues. The germline CDR1 and CDR2 sequences are DFQATT and SNEGSKA (reference sequence). Between the trimmed V and J ends, which lost 2 bases and 11 bases, there was a span of 18 bases. Reasons for excluding patients were uncontrolled infection, other autoimmune disease, pregnancy or lactation. There were TCR beta CDR3 regions amplified from RNA transcripts. A first-round RT-PCR of the TCR CDR3 used the HTBI primer set. TCRdb passed the multiplex PCR reads through MiXCR, listing each CDR3 protein once. The repertoire holds about 600,000 distinct CDR3 sequences, with roughly 16% as singletons.

What was sequenced was blood. The TCR comes from a woman between 40 and 50 years old with Graves' ophthalmopathy. J is TRBJ1-1 and V is TRBV20-1; no reliable D call. The CDR3 bases are TGCAGTGCTAGATTGCCAGATGGAGACCCCGCTTTCTTT. Protein product: CSARLPDGDPAFF.